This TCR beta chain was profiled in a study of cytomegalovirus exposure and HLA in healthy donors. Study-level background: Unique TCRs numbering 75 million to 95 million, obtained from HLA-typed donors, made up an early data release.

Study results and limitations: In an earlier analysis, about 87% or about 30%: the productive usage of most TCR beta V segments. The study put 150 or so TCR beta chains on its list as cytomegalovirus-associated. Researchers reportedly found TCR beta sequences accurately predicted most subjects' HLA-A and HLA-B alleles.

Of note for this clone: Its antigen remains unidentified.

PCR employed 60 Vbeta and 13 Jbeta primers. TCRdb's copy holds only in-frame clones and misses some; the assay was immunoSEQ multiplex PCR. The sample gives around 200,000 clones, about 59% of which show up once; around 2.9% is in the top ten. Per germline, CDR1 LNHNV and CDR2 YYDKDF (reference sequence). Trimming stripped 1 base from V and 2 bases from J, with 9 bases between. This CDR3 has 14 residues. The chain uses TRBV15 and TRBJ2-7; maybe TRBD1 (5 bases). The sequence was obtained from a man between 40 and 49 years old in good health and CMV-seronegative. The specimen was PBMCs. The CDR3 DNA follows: TGTGCCACCAGCAGAGTTGACAGTCCCTACGAGCAGTACTTC. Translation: CATSRVDSPYEQYF.